These T cell receptor beta chains were read from a single sample in a study of neurological immune-mediated disorders. In TCRdb, the 5' RACE reads were re-called with MiXCR into one record per CDR3 protein. The table lists tens of thousands of distinct CDR3 sequences, approximately 25% of them singletons. Sequencing was carried out using PBMCs. Source of these receptors: a man between 60 and 70 years old with HTLV-1-associated myelopathy (HAM/TSP). The CDR3 runs from the conserved cysteine through the conserved F or W. A D gene is named only where the DNA matches it firmly. Size is omitted from some rows. Given values are once, few, many or a class for expanded clones.

clone_size	v_call	j_call	d_call	cdr3_aa	cdr3_nt
many	TRBV20-1	TRBJ2-3	.	CSARQGPFTDTQYF	TGCAGTGCGCGGCAGGGACCTTTCACAGATACGCAGTATTTT
many	TRBV12-3/TRBV12-4	TRBJ1-2	.	CASSFHGGNYGYTF	TGTGCCAGCAGTTTCCACGGTGGTAACTATGGCTACACCTTC
many	TRBV9	TRBJ2-7	.	CASSVGHQVGDEQYF	TGTGCCAGCAGCGTAGGTCACCAAGTCGGAGACGAGCAGTACTTC
few	TRBV15	TRBJ2-4	.	CATSRGAKNIQYF	TGTGCCACCAGCAGAGGGGCGAAAAACATTCAGTACTTC
many	TRBV5-1	TRBJ2-1	.	CASSLVGSNEQFF	TGCGCCAGCAGCTTGGTTGGCAGCAATGAGCAGTTCTTC
.	TRBV20-1	TRBJ2-3	.	CSLGGYSSGTDTQYF	TGCAGTCTAGGGGGATACTCCTCTGGCACAGATACGCAGTATTTT
many	TRBV4-1	TRBJ1-2	.	CASSQDALAGLGYGYTF	TGCGCCAGCAGCCAAGATGCTCTGGCGGGGTTGGGCTATGGCTACACCTTC
once	TRBV10-3	TRBJ2-2	.	CAISDGGPKSGTGELFF	TGTGCCATCAGTGATGGGGGACCCAAAAGCGGCACCGGGGAGCTGTTTTTT
many	TRBV5-1	TRBJ2-6	.	CASSLADILNSGANVLTF	TGCGCCAGCAGCTTAGCGGACATCCTCAACTCTGGGGCCAACGTCCTGACTTTC
many	TRBV5-6	TRBJ2-1	.	CASSLLGERTYNEQFF	TGTGCCAGCAGCTTACTTGGAGAGCGGACCTACAATGAGCAGTTCTTC
few	TRBV7-2	TRBJ2-3	TRBD2	CASSPSSGGTHTEYF	TGTGCCAGCAGCCCCTCATCGGGGGGAACACATACGGAGTATTTT
once	TRBV6-1	TRBJ2-4	.	CASSEWPSYIQYF	TGTGCCAGCAGTGAATGGCCCTCGTACATTCAGTACTTC
few	TRBV27	TRBJ2-3	.	CASARERSSTDTQYF	TGTGCCAGCGCAAGGGAGAGGTCCTCGACAGATACGCAGTATTTT
many	TRBV20-1	TRBJ1-1	.	CSATPGVDTEAFF	TGCAGTGCCACCCCAGGGGTAGACACTGAAGCTTTCTTT
many	TRBV5-1	TRBJ2-1	.	CASSLAGRSYNEQFF	TGCGCCAGCAGCTTGGCAGGGCGCTCCTACAATGAGCAGTTCTTC
.	TRBV6-5	TRBJ2-1	.	CASSYSGGSSYNEQFF	TGTGCCAGCAGTTACTCGGGTGGAAGCTCCTACAATGAGCAGTTCTTC
.	TRBV10-3	TRBJ1-2	TRBD1	CAISSFTTGSYYGYTF	TGTGCCATCAGTTCGTTTACGACAGGGAGTTACTATGGCTACACCTTC
many	TRBV20-1	TRBJ1-1	.	CSAKVGGAAGTEAFF	TGCAGTGCTAAGGTGGGCGGGGCCGCAGGCACTGAAGCTTTCTTT
many	TRBV27	TRBJ2-7	TRBD2	CASSLMRGSSYEQYF	TGTGCCAGCAGTTTAATGCGGGGGAGCTCCTACGAGCAGTACTTC
many	TRBV29-1	TRBJ2-1	.	CSVDPGEAYNEQFF	TGCAGCGTTGATCCAGGGGAGGCCTACAATGAGCAGTTCTTC
.	TRBV10-2	TRBJ2-1	.	CASRRDRNEQFF	TGCGCCAGCAGACGGGACCGCAATGAGCAGTTCTTC
many	TRBV12-3/TRBV12-4	TRBJ2-1	.	CASSLESIRPEQFF	TGTGCCAGCAGTTTAGAGAGCATCCGGCCTGAGCAGTTCTTC
many	TRBV28	TRBJ1-1	TRBD1	CASREQGGVGTEAFF	TGTGCCAGCAGGGAGCAGGGGGGAGTGGGCACTGAAGCTTTCTTT
many	TRBV5-1	TRBJ2-1	.	CASSLGPTYNEQFF	TGCGCCAGCAGCTTGGGCCCCACCTACAATGAGCAGTTCTTC
many	TRBV10-3	TRBJ1-5	.	CAIRRDINQPQHF	TGTGCCATCAGACGGGACATTAATCAGCCCCAGCATTTT
many	TRBV5-1	TRBJ2-7	.	CASSLGAGAGEQYF	TGCGCCAGCAGCTTGGGGGCGGGGGCCGGCGAGCAGTACTTC
.	TRBV6-5	TRBJ1-2	.	CASSYAGRGGGYTF	TGTGCCAGCAGTTACGCAGGCCGTGGGGGTGGCTACACCTTC
many	TRBV13	TRBJ2-7	TRBD1	CASSQGQGRTYEQYF	TGTGCCAGCAGCCAAGGACAGGGGAGGACCTACGAGCAGTACTTC
.	TRBV7-2	TRBJ2-1	TRBD2	CASSLSGSPYNEQFF	TGTGCCAGCAGCTTGAGCGGGAGCCCTTACAATGAGCAGTTCTTC
many	TRBV7-2	TRBJ2-7	.	CASSLWGYEQYF	TGTGCCAGCAGCTTGTGGGGCTACGAGCAGTACTTC
many	TRBV5-5	TRBJ1-2	.	CASSYSGDYGYTF	TGTGCCAGCAGCTACTCAGGGGACTATGGCTACACCTTC
.	TRBV19	TRBJ2-2	.	CASSIGFTNTGELFF	TGTGCCAGTAGTATAGGCTTTACGAACACCGGGGAGCTGTTTTTT
many	TRBV14	TRBJ2-1	.	CASSLVAGWQFF	TGTGCCAGCAGCCTCGTTGCGGGCTGGCAGTTCTTC
many	TRBV20-1	TRBJ2-2	TRBD1	CSARGMFGTGTNTGELFF	TGCAGTGCTAGAGGGATGTTTGGGACAGGGACGAACACCGGGGAGCTGTTTTTT
many	TRBV7-2	TRBJ2-1	.	CASSSEGTEQFF	TGTGCCAGCAGCTCCGAAGGTACTGAGCAGTTCTTC
many	TRBV5-1	TRBJ1-2	.	CASRLGRTNGYTF	TGCGCCAGCAGGCTCGGGCGTACTAATGGCTACACCTTC
many	TRBV6-5	TRBJ1-4	.	CASSYDGYEKLFF	TGTGCCAGCAGTTACGATGGTTATGAAAAACTGTTTTTT
many	TRBV5-1	TRBJ2-7	TRBD1	CASSAQTGGPYEQYF	TGCGCCAGCAGCGCCCAGACAGGGGGGCCCTACGAGCAGTACTTC
many	TRBV5-6	TRBJ2-6	.	CASSPLAGHSSGANVLTF	TGTGCCAGCAGCCCGTTGGCAGGACATTCCTCTGGGGCCAACGTCCTGACTTTC
.	TRBV19	TRBJ1-5	.	CASSTWIQGNQPQHF	TGTGCCAGTAGTACCTGGATCCAAGGGAATCAGCCCCAGCATTTT
many	TRBV5-1	TRBJ2-1	TRBD1	CASSWAGQGSDEQFF	TGCGCCAGCAGCTGGGCGGGACAGGGGTCAGATGAGCAGTTCTTC
many	TRBV5-6	TRBJ1-1	.	CASSLVPGTLGKTLTEAFF	TGTGCCAGCAGCTTGGTCCCGGGGACATTAGGAAAGACACTCACTGAAGCTTTCTTT
many	TRBV2	TRBJ1-3	.	CASSETGNTIYF	TGTGCCAGCAGTGAGACTGGAAACACCATATATTTT
.	TRBV27	TRBJ2-7	TRBD1	CASSPLDRGRLVFYEQYF	TGTGCCAGCAGTCCACTGGACAGGGGGCGACTAGTCTTCTACGAGCAGTACTTC
many	TRBV12-3/TRBV12-4	TRBJ1-2	.	CASSPRRSYGYTF	TGTGCCAGCAGTCCTCGAAGGTCCTATGGCTACACCTTC
many	TRBV20-1	TRBJ1-5	.	CSAGDWYSNQPQHF	TGCAGTGCCGGGGACTGGTATAGCAATCAGCCCCAGCATTTT
many	TRBV5-1	TRBJ2-1	.	CASSLGGANLEQFF	TGCGCCAGCAGCTTGGGTGGGGCCAACTTGGAGCAGTTCTTC
.	TRBV7-2	TRBJ2-5	.	CASSGGGGRQETQYF	TGTGCCAGCAGCGGAGGAGGGGGGCGGCAAGAGACCCAGTACTTC